This entry lists 24 T cell receptor beta chains sequenced from one sample in a study of T cells expressing NK-cell markers. Reprocessing the 5' RACE reads, TCRdb reports a single entry for every CDR3 protein and omits DNA. Its clone listing holds about 260,000 distinct CDR3 sequences. The sample comprised blood T cells: a sorted CD56 or NKG2C T cell subset, CD4+ or CD8+ T cells, or bulk PBMC T cells (not recorded which). All receptors come from a woman aged 18 to 75 in good health.

J is TRBJ2-3 and V is TRBV12-3 or TRBV12-4; absent DNA, TCRdb's TRBD1 call cannot be checked. The CDR3 contains 15 residues. Here the CDR3 reads CASSLTGGRTDTQYF.

The chain carries TRBV28 and TRBJ2-7; checking the TCRdb D call of TRBD2 is not possible without DNA. CDR1 MDHEN and CDR2 SYDVKM come from the germline V gene. The length of the CDR3 is 16 residues. The CDR3 sequence: CASSRRSGPFSYEQYF.

This chain uses TRBV18 with TRBJ1-6; TCRdb outputs TRBD1, but without DNA this stays unchecked. The CDR3 has 15 residues. Per the germline V gene, CDR1 is KGHSH and CDR2 is LQKENI. The CDR3 is CASSPPAGAGSPLHF.

This chain connects TRBV29-1 to TRBJ1-3. The CDR3 contains 15 residues. Germline lookup yields CDR1 SQVTM and CDR2 ANQGSEA. CDR3 region: CSVDRGAGSGNTIYF.

This sequence joins TRBV20-1 and TRBJ2-7; TCRdb picks TRBD1, but there is no DNA to check that call. CDR3 length: 15 residues. Germline assignment: CDR1 DFQATT and CDR2 SNEGSKA (reference sequence). This chain's CDR3 is CSVLGMGRTPYEQYF.

The chain links TRBV20-1 to TRBJ1-5; TCRdb designates TRBD1, a call that cannot be tested without DNA. This CDR3 spans 13 amino acids. CDR1 and CDR2 (germline): DFQATT, SNEGSKA (reference sequence). The CDR3 reads CSVRPGLRQPQHF.

The V gene is TRBV3-1, the J gene TRBJ2-3; TCRdb designates TRBD1, a call that cannot be tested without DNA. The CDR3 contains 14 residues. Germline values: CDR1 LGHDT, CDR2 YNNKEL (reference sequence). CDR3: CASSQAGPGDTQYF.

The chain joins TRBV13 to TRBJ2-1; lacking DNA, the TRBD1 call made by TCRdb goes unchecked. The CDR3 has 15 amino acids. Per the germline V gene, CDR1 is PRHDT and CDR2 is FYEKMQ (reference sequence). The CDR3 sequence: CASSDRSGSYNEQFF.

This sequence joins TRBV18 and TRBJ1-1. CDR3 size: 14 residues. Germline CDR1 reads KGHSH; CDR2 reads LQKENI. The chain's CDR3 is CASSPRTLNTEAFF. Drawing the rest from reference TRBV18 and TRBJ1-1, the complete variable domain is NAGVMQNPRHLVRRRGQEARLRCSPMKGHSHVYWYRQLPEEGLKFMVYLQKENIIDESGMPKERFSAEFPKEGPSILRIQQVVRGDSAAYFCASSPRTLNTEAFFGQGTRLTVV.

The chain has TRBV20-1 and TRBJ1-5; TCRdb lists TRBD1, though no DNA is available to test this call. CDR1 is DFQATT, CDR2 SNEGSKA, per germline (reference sequence). The CDR3 consists of 14 residues. The CDR3 here is CSARHQGPDQPQHF.

The V call is TRBV5-1, the J call TRBJ1-1; TCRdb's D gene call, TRBD1, goes unchecked for lack of DNA. Germline lookup yields CDR1 SGHRS and CDR2 YFSETQ. The CDR3 runs 13 residues. CDR3 protein: CASSSRGDTEAFF.

The chain employs TRBV2 and TRBJ1-1. Germline CDR1 reads SNHLY; CDR2 reads FYNNEI. The CDR3 extends over 13 amino acids. The CDR3 here is CASIFEGGTEAFF.

The CDR3 loop is CASSYLAGGGSETQYF. The V and J genes are TRBV6-5 and TRBJ2-5; the TCRdb call, TRBD2, lacks DNA for checking. Germline lookup yields CDR1 MNHEY and CDR2 SVGAGI. The CDR3 totals 16 residues.

V is TRBV12-3 or TRBV12-4 and J is TRBJ2-5; no DNA is available, so the TRBD1 call from TCRdb remains unchecked. The CDR3 is made up of 14 amino acids. CDR3 amino acids: CASRRQGAGETQYF.

The V gene is TRBV5-4, the J gene TRBJ1-3; there is no DNA to check the TCRdb D call of TRBD1. The CDR3 loop spans 15 amino acids. From germline, CDR1 is SGHNT and CDR2 YYREEE (reference sequence). The CDR3 protein is CASSLSAGQGDTIYF.

V and J are TRBV6-1 and TRBJ2-1. The CDR3 runs 15 residues. Germline lookup yields CDR1 MNHNS and CDR2 SASEGT. This chain's CDR3 is CASSQTLSSYNEQFF.

The J gene is TRBJ2-2, the V gene TRBV29-1; as DNA is missing, the TRBD2 call by TCRdb cannot be tested. Per the germline V gene, CDR1 is SQVTM and CDR2 is ANQGSEA. CDR3 length: 14 residues. The chain's CDR3 is CSARAGAVTGELFF.

The chain combines TRBV28 with TRBJ1-2; checking the TCRdb D call of TRBD1 is not possible without DNA. The CDR3 sequence is 12 residues long. Germline loops: CDR1 MDHEN, CDR2 SYDVKM. The CDR3 loop reads CASSLLGTGYTF.

V is TRBV5-4 and J is TRBJ2-6. This CDR3 is 15 amino acids long. Germline lookup yields CDR1 SGHNT and CDR2 YYREEE (reference sequence). The CDR3 is CASSLDSSGANVLTF. Looking up the rest from reference TRBV5-4 and TRBJ2-6 gives the full variable domain: ETGVTQSPTHLIKTRGQQVTLRCSSQSGHNTVSWYQQALGQGPQFIFQYYREEENGRGNFPPRFSGLQFPNYSSELNVNALELDDSALYLCASSLDSSGANVLTFGAGSRLTVL.

The V gene is TRBV6-1, the J gene TRBJ1-6; the TRBD1 assignment by TCRdb is unverifiable without DNA. The CDR3 spans 15 residues. Germline-derived CDR1 and CDR2 are MNHNS and SASEGT. The chain's CDR3 is CASSQTGGRGSPLHF.

The chain employs TRBV10-2 and TRBJ2-5. This CDR3 contains 11 residues. In germline, CDR1 is WSHSY, CDR2 SAAADI. CDR3: CASTLTETQYF.

The chain is built from TRBV5-1 and TRBJ2-5; TCRdb outputs TRBD1, but without DNA this stays unchecked. Germline loops: CDR1 SGHRS, CDR2 YFSETQ. The CDR3 length is 13 residues. The CDR3 sequence: CASSLVGGETQYF.

The chain combines TRBV12-3 or TRBV12-4 with TRBJ1-2. This CDR3 has 13 residues. CDR3 in amino acids: CASSLGYGYGYTF.

The CDR3 here is CATSEPPGDTQYF. The chain recombines TRBV24-1 with TRBJ2-3; TCRdb's D call, TRBD1, is unchecked because there is no DNA. The V gene's germline CDR1 is KGHDR and CDR2 SFDVKD. The CDR3 has 13 amino acids.